Presented here are 26 T cell receptor beta chains from one specimen sequenced in a study of cytomegalovirus exposure and HLA in healthy donors. The primer mix had 60 Vbeta and 13 Jbeta primers. Sequenced by immunoSEQ multiplex PCR; TCRdb stores in-frame clones only, minus some. The table records some 170,000 clones, under 80% of them present only once. The sequenced sample consisted of PBMCs. The receptor set was obtained from a man aged 35-49 years in good health and CMV-seronegative.

V and J are TRBV6-5 and TRBJ1-1; TRBD1 matches at 9 bases. CDR1 MNHEY and CDR2 SVGAGI come from the germline V gene. The length of the CDR3 is 14 residues. V shed 8 bases, J shed 5 bases, and the junction held 9 bases outside the gene matches. CDR3: CASGPTGGNTEAFF. CDR3 DNA sequence: TGTGCCAGCGGCCCCACAGGGGGCAATACTGAAGCTTTCTTT.

This clone has more than one count but fewer than ten. The rearrangement links TRBV7-9 to TRBJ2-5; weak D call: TRBD1 (6 bases). With the DNA end fitting TRBJ2-7 better, the J assignment may be wrong. Germline V gene data show CDR1 as SEHNR and CDR2 as FQNEAQ (reference sequence). CDR3 length: 14 residues. Written as DNA, the CDR3 is TGTGCCAGCAGCTTAGTGGACAGACCAGTCGAGCAGTACTTC. Translated, it gives CASSLVDRPVEQYF.

The chain combines TRBV14 with TRBJ2-2; 7 bases line up with TRBD1. This CDR3 has 15 amino acids. Germline CDR1 is SGHDN and CDR2 is FVKESK. The V and J ends lost 7 bases and 6 bases, in that order; junction bases with no gene match: 11. The CDR3 DNA follows: TGTGCCAGCAAGATTGGGACAGCGCGCTCCGGGGAGCTGTTTTTT. It specifies CASKIGTARSGELFF.

This chain links TRBV5-1 with TRBJ2-3; maybe TRBD1 (5 bases). Trimming cost V 4 bases and J 4 bases, with 19 bases left between them. The CDR3 has 16 amino acids. Per germline, CDR1 SGHRS and CDR2 YFSETQ. The chain's CDR3 is CASSTGQITSPDTQYF. The CDR3 DNA is TGCGCCAGCAGCACCGGACAAATCACGTCCCCAGATACGCAGTATTTT. Together with reference TRBV5-1 and TRBJ2-3, the CDR3 gives the full variable domain: KAGVTQTPRYLIKTRGQQVTLSCSPISGHRSVSWYQQTPGQGLQFLFEYFSETQRNKGNFPGRFSGRQFSNSRSEMNVSTLELGDSALYLCASSTGQITSPDTQYFGPGTRLTVL.

This clone has only a few counts. The chain employs TRBV5-6 and TRBJ1-2; D is possibly TRBD1 (5 bases). V was cut by 3 bases and J by 1 base, with 13 bases left in between. CDR1 is SGHDT and CDR2 is YYEEEE in the germline V gene. This CDR3 contains 15 residues. Here the CDR3 reads CASSYKGKSNYGYTF. The CDR3 bases are TGTGCCAGCAGCTACAAGGGGAAGAGTAACTATGGCTACACCTTC.

The chain combines TRBV5-1 with TRBJ2-7, with 9 bases matching TRBD1. Germline CDR1 SGHRS, CDR2 YFSETQ. The CDR3 covers 14 residues. Unmatched junction bases numbered 4, after V lost 3 bases and J lost 3 bases. CDR3 residues: CASSSDRGYYEQYF. The CDR3 region has the DNA TGCGCCAGCAGCTCGGACAGGGGATACTACGAGCAGTACTTC.

This clone showed up just a few times. The chain employs TRBV2 and TRBJ2-1, with 8 bases lining up with TRBD1. This CDR3 comprises 16 residues. V lost 6 bases to trimming and J lost 8 bases; unmatched junction nucleotides: 15. Germline lookup yields CDR1 SNHLY and CDR2 FYNNEI. The CDR3: CASRLTGDMLGDEQFF. CDR3 nucleotide sequence: TGTGCCAGCAGGCTGACAGGGGATATGTTGGGCGATGAGCAGTTCTTC.

This clone has just a few counts. This rearrangement joins TRBV6-5 to TRBJ1-1; the match to TRBD1 covers 9 bases. The trim removed 6 bases at V and 0 bases at J, leaving 2 bases unmatched. This CDR3 has 14 residues. Germline values: CDR1 MNHEY, CDR2 SVGAGI. The CDR3 is CASRYRGLNTEAFF. The CDR3 DNA is TGTGCCAGCAGATACAGGGGGCTGAACACTGAAGCTTTCTTT.

This clone was observed at least ten times. The chain recombines TRBV2 with TRBJ2-7, with D perhaps TRBD1 (5 bases). The germline V gene encodes CDR1 SNHLY and CDR2 FYNNEI. V lost 7 bases to trimming and J lost 0 bases, with 22 bases between them. The CDR3 totals 17 residues. The CDR3 region is CASTLEPSKTVSYEQYF. The DNA for the CDR3 is TGTGCCAGCACCCTCGAACCATCCAAGACAGTCTCCTACGAGCAGTACTTC.

The chain couples TRBV5-4 to TRBJ2-5, with 7 bases identical to TRBD2. The CDR3 contains 16 residues. Trimming at V came to 1 base and at J to 5 bases, leaving 11 bases not matched to a gene. CDR1 is SGHNT, CDR2 YYREEE, per germline (reference sequence). DNA for the CDR3: TGTGCCAGCAGCTTGCCCAGCATAGCCGGGGGGGAGACCCAGTACTTC. Its translation is CASSLPSIAGGETQYF.

The chain has TRBV5-1 and TRBJ2-7; tentative D call: TRBD2 (7 bases). CDR1 is SGHRS and CDR2 is YFSETQ in the germline V gene. Deletions cut 0 bases from V and 2 bases from J, with 9 bases between. The CDR3 has 14 residues. CDR3 in amino acids: CASSLEGGPYEQYF. CDR3 sequence (DNA): TGCGCCAGCAGCTTGGAGGGGGGGCCCTACGAGCAGTACTTC.

This clone showed up just a few times. This sequence joins TRBV6-6 and TRBJ2-7; 7 bases match TRBD2. The V gene's germline CDR1 is MNHNY and CDR2 SVGAGI (reference sequence). The CDR3 is 16 amino acids. The junction had 5 bases not matched to a gene; V was cut back by 0 bases and J by 0 bases. The CDR3 here is CASSYSGGVSSYEQYF. In DNA form, the CDR3 reads TGTGCCAGCAGTTACTCGGGGGGGGTTAGCTCCTACGAGCAGTACTTC.

This chain links TRBV11-2 with TRBJ2-7; tentatively, D is TRBD2 (6 bases). This CDR3 comprises 13 residues. The ends were cut back, 4 bases at V and 3 bases at J, with 10 bases in the middle. Germline V gene sequence: CDR1 SGHAT, CDR2 FQNNGV. In DNA form, the CDR3 reads TGTGCCAGCAGCTGGGGACTGAACTACGAGCAGTACTTC. This encodes CASSWGLNYEQYF.

The chain joins TRBV4-1 to TRBJ2-1; D is perhaps TRBD2 (6 bases). The CDR3 extends over 15 amino acids. Germline CDR1 MGHRA, CDR2 YSYEKL. V gave up 1 base and J gave up 9 bases, with 16 bases separating them. CDR3 in amino acids: CASSQGLVLPREQFF. The CDR3 coding sequence is TGCGCCAGCAGCCAAGGACTAGTTCTCCCCCGTGAGCAGTTCTTC.

The rearrangement links TRBV4-2 to TRBJ2-2, with TRBD1 matching over 7 bases. Germline assignment: CDR1 LGHNA and CDR2 YNFKEQ. V lost 0 bases and J lost 7; bases outside the gene matches: 11. The CDR3 spans 17 residues. CDR3 in DNA: TGTGCCAGCAGCCAAGATCTCTTGAGAGGGGGCAACGGGGAGCTGTTTTTT. Its translation: CASSQDLLRGGNGELFF.

This clone was seen more than once but under ten times. V is TRBV4-1 and J is TRBJ1-4; possibly TRBD1 for D (6 bases). From germline, CDR1 is MGHRA and CDR2 YSYEKL. V was cut by 4 bases and J by 8 bases, with 23 bases left in between. This CDR3 has 17 residues. CDR3 nucleotide sequence: TGCGCCAGCAGCCCTTTCAAGGGGGACGGAACCGGGGAAAAACTGTTTTTT. Translated: CASSPFKGDGTGEKLFF.

This chain uses TRBV15 with TRBJ2-7, with D possibly matching TRBD2 (5 bases). CDR1 and CDR2 from the germline V gene are LNHNV and YYDKDF (reference sequence). The CDR3 spans 14 residues. V lost 5 bases and J lost 7, with 18 bases in between. The CDR3 DNA sequence: TGTGCCACCAGCCCCACGGGATCGCCGGAGGAGCAGTACTTC. Protein: CATSPTGSPEEQYF.

V gene TRBV9 combines with J gene TRBJ2-3; 9 bases map to TRBD2. This CDR3 is built from 15 residues. The V gene end was trimmed by 7 bases and the J gene end by 0 bases; junction bases not matched to a gene: 6. Germline-derived CDR1 and CDR2 are SGDLS and YYNGEE. Written as DNA, the CDR3 is TGTGCCAGCGGGAGCGGGGGGTTAAGCACAGATACGCAGTATTTT. It is translated as CASGSGGLSTDTQYF.

The chain is built from TRBV30 and TRBJ2-7; D call uncertain. This CDR3 comprises 12 residues. The germline CDR1 and CDR2 sequences are GTSNPN and SVGIG (reference sequence). Trimming removed 4 bases from V and 5 bases from J, with 12 bases in between. This CDR3 reads CAWIVWPDEQYF. CDR3 coding DNA: TGTGCCTGGATTGTTTGGCCCGACGAGCAGTACTTC.

J is TRBJ2-7 and V is TRBV7-2; TRBD2 might be the D (5 bases). The CDR3 sequence is 12 residues long. The germline gives CDR1 SGHTA, CDR2 FQGNSA. The germline V and J ends were trimmed by 4 bases and 3 bases, with 7 bases remaining between them. The DNA for the CDR3 is TGTGCCAGCAGCTCGGACTTCTACGAGCAGTACTTC. It specifies CASSSDFYEQYF.

This chain joins TRBV5-6 and TRBJ2-3, with 8 bases fitting TRBD2. The length of the CDR3 is 14 residues. Germline V gene data show CDR1 as SGHDT and CDR2 as YYEEEE. Trimming took 4 bases from V and 6 from J; bases not matched to a gene: 7. The CDR3 reads CASSPGLAWDTQYF. For the CDR3, the DNA is TGTGCCAGCAGCCCCGGACTAGCTTGGGATACGCAGTATTTT.

The gene calls are TRBV30 and TRBJ2-1; TRBD2 matches at 9 bases. V shed 5 bases and J 6 bases; nucleotides not matched to a gene: 11. The CDR3 has 15 amino acids. Germline loops: CDR1 GTSNPN, CDR2 SVGIG (reference sequence). The DNA of the CDR3 is TGTGCCTGGTGGGTTGAGGCGGGGGGGCCCAATGAGCAGTTCTTC. This gives the protein CAWWVEAGGPNEQFF.

The chain combines TRBV7-2 with TRBJ1-2; D unclear. CDR1 and CDR2 (germline): SGHTA, FQGNSA. V lost 0 bases and J lost 3, with 11 bases in between. The CDR3 totals 15 residues. The CDR3 DNA reads as TGTGCCAGCAGCTTAGCCTCAGGTAACCACTATGGCTACACCTTC. Translated, it gives CASSLASGNHYGYTF.

The gene calls are TRBV11-2 and TRBJ2-2; D uncertain. V gave up 1 base and J gave up 0 bases, with 9 bases separating them. The CDR3 sequence is 16 residues long. Germline CDR1 reads SGHAT; CDR2 reads FQNNGV. The CDR3 sequence: CASSLVTTANTGELFF. CDR3 in DNA: TGTGCCAGCAGCTTAGTTACAACCGCGAACACCGGGGAGCTGTTTTTT.

The J gene is TRBJ1-5, the V gene TRBV5-1; D unclear. The germline V and J ends were trimmed by 0 bases and 3 bases, with 4 bases remaining between them. Germline values: CDR1 SGHRS, CDR2 YFSETQ. This CDR3 has 13 residues. The CDR3 loop reads CASSLDNNQPQHF. The CDR3 DNA follows: TGCGCCAGCAGCTTGGACAACAATCAGCCCCAGCATTTT.

The chain combines TRBV27 with TRBJ2-3, with 8 bases fitting TRBD2. Germline V gene sequence: CDR1 MNHEY, CDR2 SMNVEV (reference sequence). The length of the CDR3 is 15 residues. Germline trimming cut 5 bases from V and 4 bases from J; bases unmatched to any gene: 8. The CDR3 DNA reads TGTGCCAGCAGTCCGAGCGGGGGAAGGGCAGATACGCAGTATTTT. It specifies CASSPSGGRADTQYF.